This is a list of T cell receptor beta chains from one sample in a study of shared clonotypes between healthy human individuals. Profiled with immunoSEQ multiplex PCR; TCRdb holds only in-frame clones, not every one. This sample has about 2.3 million clones, with 85% to 95% found just once. Sequences were obtained from naive CD4+ T cells from PBMCs. The receptors here all came from a man between 18 and 35 years old in good health. Some clones in this sample may be carry-over from other donors' samples. CDR3s include the opening cysteine and the closing phenylalanine or tryptophan. A D gene is named only where the DNA matches it firmly. Clone sizes are given selectively: once, few, many, or a class where the clone is expanded.

J gene | D gene | V gene | clone size | CDR3 DNA | CDR3 protein
TRBJ2-5 | TRBD2 | TRBV6-5 | - | TGTGCCAGCAGTACTAGCGGGAGTGGGGAGACCCAGTACTTC | CASSTSGSGETQYF
TRBJ2-7 | - | TRBV14 | - | TGTGCCAGCAGCCAAGATTTAAGGGCGCGGATCTACTTC | CASSQDLRARIYF
TRBJ2-5 | TRBD1 | TRBV7-2 | - | TGTGCCAGCAGCGTACAGGGGCCCTCAGAGACCCAGTACTTC | CASSVQGPSETQYF
TRBJ2-5 | - | TRBV6-5 | - | TGTGCCAGCAGTTACCAAAGGGGGCAAGAGACCCAGTACTTC | CASSYQRGQETQYF
TRBJ1-1 | - | TRBV5-6 | - | TGTGCCAGCAGCCGACGGCAGGGATGGGGTTACCCTGAAGCTTTCTTT | CASSRRQGWGYPEAFF
TRBJ2-1 | TRBD2 | TRBV19 | once | TGTGCCAGTAGTGTAGCGGGAGGAGCGAATGAGCAGTTCTTC | CASSVAGGANEQFF
TRBJ2-5 | - | TRBV7-2 | - | TGTGCCAGCAGAGCAGGCAATTCTTGGGAGACCCAGTACTTC | CASRAGNSWETQYF
TRBJ2-5 | - | TRBV5-1 | - | TGCGCCAGCAGTCCTCAGGGGACTCGGTACCAAGAGACCCAGTACTTC | CASSPQGTRYQETQYF
TRBJ1-2 | - | TRBV7-6 | - | TGTGCCAGCAGCTTAGCGTCAGGGAACTATGGCTACACCTTC | CASSLASGNYGYTF
TRBJ2-5 | - | TRBV6-1 | - | TGTGCCAGCACCAGGGGACTTCAAGAGACCCAGTACTTC | CASTRGLQETQYF
TRBJ1-4 | TRBD1 | TRBV5-4 | - | TGTGCCAGCAGCGGGACAGGGGGCGCCGGTGAAAAACTGTTTTTT | CASSGTGGAGEKLFF
TRBJ2-7 | - | TRBV7-9 | - | TGTGCCAGCAGCTCCCACAGGGTCAGCTCCTACGAGCAGTACTTC | CASSSHRVSSYEQYF
TRBJ1-3 | - | TRBV15 | - | TGTGCCACCAGCCGGGCCAGTGATGGAAACACCATATATTTT | CATSRASDGNTIYF
TRBJ2-7 | - | TRBV5-6 | - | TGTGCCAGCAGCTCCCCTGGACCCCCCGAGCAGTACTTC | CASSSPGPPEQYF
TRBJ1-2 | - | TRBV27 | - | TGTGCCAGCAGTTTAGCGGGCAGGCGCGTATATGGCTACACCTTC | CASSLAGRRVYGYTF
TRBJ1-2 | - | TRBV5-1 | - | TGCGCCAGCAGCGGTGACGTAAGAACTAACTATGGCTACACCTTC | CASSGDVRTNYGYTF
TRBJ2-2 | TRBD1 | TRBV11-3 | - | TGTGCCAGCAGCCCCCGCACCCGGGACAGCTTGGCCGGGGAGCTGTTTTTT | CASSPRTRDSLAGELFF
TRBJ1-3 | - | TRBV5-8 | - | TGTGCCAGCAGCTTGCGGGCAGCGAACTCTGGAAACACCATATATTTT | CASSLRAANSGNTIYF
TRBJ2-3 | - | TRBV5-1 | - | TGCGCCAGCAGCTTGGTTTTCCCAGATACGCAGTATTTT | CASSLVFPDTQYF
TRBJ2-2 | - | TRBV11-2 | - | TGTGCCAGCAGCTTAGAAAGGCAGGCTATGGAGCTGTTTTTT | CASSLERQAMELFF
TRBJ2-7 | TRBD1 | TRBV27 | - | TGTGCCAGCAGTCCAGACCCGGGACAGCAAGCAGCTCTCTACGAGCAGTACTTC | CASSPDPGQQAALYEQYF
TRBJ2-7 | - | TRBV6-5 | - | TGTGCCAGCAGTTACCAGACGCGGGACCCAACCTACGAGCAGTACTTC | CASSYQTRDPTYEQYF
TRBJ2-1 | TRBD2 | TRBV7-2 | - | TGTGCCAGCAGCTTACCAGGACTAGCGGGGTACAATGAGCAGTTCTTC | CASSLPGLAGYNEQFF
TRBJ2-7 | TRBD1 | TRBV5-1 | - | TGCGCCAGCAGCAGGGACAGAGACTACGAGCAGTACTTC | CASSRDRDYEQYF
TRBJ1-3 | - | TRBV4-2 | - | TGTGCCAGCAGCCAAGTGGTAAACACCATATATTTT | CASSQVVNTIYF
TRBJ2-2 | TRBD1 | TRBV28 | - | TGTGCCAGCAGTCCCGGGACAGGGGGCGGGGAGCTGTTTTTT | CASSPGTGGGELFF
TRBJ2-3 | TRBD2 | TRBV7-3 | - | TGTGCCAGCAGCCGTAGTCGGGGACTAGCGGGAGGGGTACATACGCAGTATTTT | CASSRSRGLAGGVHTQYF
TRBJ2-3 | TRBD2 | TRBV9 | - | TGTGCCAGCAGCCCACAGACTAGCCTATCAGATACGCAGTATTTT | CASSPQTSLSDTQYF
TRBJ1-1 | TRBD1 | TRBV28 | - | TGTGCCAGCAGTTCATCAGGGGGGCTGGACACTGAAGCTTTCTTT | CASSSSGGLDTEAFF
TRBJ1-3 | - | TRBV28 | - | TGTGCCAGCAGCCGACAGTATTCATCTGGAAACACCATATATTTT | CASSRQYSSGNTIYF
TRBJ1-2 | TRBD1 | TRBV5-1 | - | TGCGCCAGCAGCGGCGGACAGGGGGCCAATGGCTACACCTTC | CASSGGQGANGYTF